The present TCR beta chain was sequenced within a study of cytomegalovirus exposure and HLA in healthy donors. Vbeta (60) and Jbeta (13) primers were used in the PCR. Profiled with immunoSEQ multiplex PCR; TCRdb holds only in-frame clones, not every one. The sample includes around 100,000 clones, about 70% seen only once; the top ten take 2% to 3%. This CDR3 is 16 amino acids long. Trimming cost V 4 bases and J 1 base; bases outside gene matches: 4. CDR1 and CDR2 from the germline V gene are MNHEY and SMNVEV (reference sequence). The specimen was PBMCs. The sequence came from a man in his fifties in good health and CMV-seropositive. This sequence joins TRBV27 and TRBJ2-2, with 9 bases that match TRBD1. The CDR3 DNA sequence: TGTGCCAGCAGTTCCCCGGGACAGGGGAACACCGGGGAGCTGTTTTTT. Protein product: CASSSPGQGNTGELFF.